This T cell receptor (beta chain) was sequenced for a study of early T cells in non-severe SARS-CoV-2 infection. Study information: The chains were unpaired, and the sequenced material was bulk RNA from unsorted whole blood.

Germline CDR1 KGHSH, CDR2 LQKENI. The CDR3 covers 18 residues. V shed 6 bases and J 0 bases; nucleotides not matched to a gene: 9. Study conclusions and caveats: Comparison of clonotypes with VDJdb favored anti-spike CD8 responses while missing private and CD4 specificities.

Of note for this clonotype: Its antigen is not identified.

Unique molecular identifiers (one per individual cDNA molecule) were attached. In TCRdb, the 5' RACE reads were re-called with MiXCR into one record per CDR3 protein. The repertoire holds tens of thousands of distinct CDR3 sequences, with around 12% as singletons. This TCR was sampled from an adult who was a healthcare worker with PCR-confirmed SARS-CoV-2 infection or an uninfected control (not recorded which). The donor label of this sample is uncertain. V is TRBV18 and J is TRBJ2-6, with 9 positions matching TRBD1. This specimen was whole blood, taken at baseline. The CDR3 sequence: CASSQRQGVASGANVLTF. Written as DNA, the CDR3 is TGTGCCAGCTCGCAGAGACAGGGGGTCGCCTCTGGGGCCAACGTCCTGACTTTC.